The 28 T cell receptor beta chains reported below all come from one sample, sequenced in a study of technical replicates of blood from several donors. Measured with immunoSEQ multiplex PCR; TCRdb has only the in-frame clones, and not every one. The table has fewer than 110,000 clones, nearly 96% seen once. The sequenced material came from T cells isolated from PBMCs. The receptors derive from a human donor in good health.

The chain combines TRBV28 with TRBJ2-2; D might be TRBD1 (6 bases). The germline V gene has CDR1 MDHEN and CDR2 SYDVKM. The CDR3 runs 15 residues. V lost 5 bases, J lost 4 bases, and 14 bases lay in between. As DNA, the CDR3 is TGTGCCAGCAGTCCTTTGGGACAACTCACCGGGGAGCTGTTTTTT. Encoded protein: CASSPLGQLTGELFF.

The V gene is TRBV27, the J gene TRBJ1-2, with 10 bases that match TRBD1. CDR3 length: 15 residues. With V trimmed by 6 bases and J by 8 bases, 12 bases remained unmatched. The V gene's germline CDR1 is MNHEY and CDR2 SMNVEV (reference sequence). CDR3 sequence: CASSSIEGTGDGYTF. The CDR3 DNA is TGTGCCAGCAGCTCTATCGAGGGGACAGGGGACGGCTACACCTTC.

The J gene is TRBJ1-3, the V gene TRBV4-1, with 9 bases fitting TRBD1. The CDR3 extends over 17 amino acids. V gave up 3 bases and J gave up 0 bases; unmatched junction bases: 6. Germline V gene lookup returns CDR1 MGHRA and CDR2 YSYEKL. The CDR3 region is CASSQSGQGFSGNTIYF. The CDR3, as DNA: TGCGCCAGCAGCCAGTCGGGACAGGGCTTCTCTGGAAACACCATATATTTT.

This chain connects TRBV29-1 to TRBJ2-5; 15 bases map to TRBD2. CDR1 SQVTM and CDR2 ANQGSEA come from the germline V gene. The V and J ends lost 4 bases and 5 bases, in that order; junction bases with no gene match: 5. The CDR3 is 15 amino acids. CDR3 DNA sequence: TGCAGCGTTGGGACTAGCGGGAGGGCCCGGGAGACCCAGTACTTC. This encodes CSVGTSGRARETQYF.

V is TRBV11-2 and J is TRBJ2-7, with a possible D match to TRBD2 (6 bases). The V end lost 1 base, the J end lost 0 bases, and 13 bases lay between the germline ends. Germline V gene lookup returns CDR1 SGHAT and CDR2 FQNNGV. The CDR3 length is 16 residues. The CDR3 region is CASSLGKRASSYEQYF. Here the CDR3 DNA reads TGTGCCAGCAGCTTAGGCAAGCGGGCCAGCTCCTACGAGCAGTACTTC.

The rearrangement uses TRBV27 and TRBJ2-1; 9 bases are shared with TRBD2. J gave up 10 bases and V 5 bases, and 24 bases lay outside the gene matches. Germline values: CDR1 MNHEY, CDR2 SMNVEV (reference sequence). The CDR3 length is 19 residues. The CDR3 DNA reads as TGTGCCAGCAGTCCCTACCCTACTCTAGCGGGAATATCCAAAATGGAGCAGTTCTTC. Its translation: CASSPYPTLAGISKMEQFF.

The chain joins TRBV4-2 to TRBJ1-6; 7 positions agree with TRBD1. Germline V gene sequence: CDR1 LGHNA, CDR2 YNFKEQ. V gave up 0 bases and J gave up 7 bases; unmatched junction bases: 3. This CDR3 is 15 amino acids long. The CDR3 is CASSQEKGANSPLHF. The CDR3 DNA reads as TGTGCCAGCAGCCAAGAAAAGGGGGCGAATTCACCCCTCCACTTT.

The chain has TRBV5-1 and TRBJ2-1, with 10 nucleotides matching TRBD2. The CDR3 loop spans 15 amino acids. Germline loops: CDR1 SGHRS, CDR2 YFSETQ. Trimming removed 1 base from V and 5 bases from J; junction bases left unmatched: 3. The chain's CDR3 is CASSLLAGANNEQFF. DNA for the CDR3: TGCGCCAGCAGCTTGCTAGCGGGGGCGAACAATGAGCAGTTCTTC.

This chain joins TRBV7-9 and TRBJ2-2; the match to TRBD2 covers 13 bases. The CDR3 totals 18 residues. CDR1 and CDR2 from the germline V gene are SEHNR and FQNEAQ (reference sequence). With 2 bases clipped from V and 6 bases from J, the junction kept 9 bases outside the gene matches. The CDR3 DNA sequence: TGTGCCAGCAGCTTATCCGGGACTAGCGGGATTAGGCCCGGGGAGCTGTTTTTT. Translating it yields CASSLSGTSGIRPGELFF.

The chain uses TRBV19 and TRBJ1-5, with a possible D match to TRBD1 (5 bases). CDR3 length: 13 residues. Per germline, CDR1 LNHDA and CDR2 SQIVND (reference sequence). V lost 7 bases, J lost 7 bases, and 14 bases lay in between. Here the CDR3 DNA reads TGTGCCAGTACCACGGGGGGGTCCCAGCCCCAGCATTTT. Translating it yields CASTTGGSQPQHF.

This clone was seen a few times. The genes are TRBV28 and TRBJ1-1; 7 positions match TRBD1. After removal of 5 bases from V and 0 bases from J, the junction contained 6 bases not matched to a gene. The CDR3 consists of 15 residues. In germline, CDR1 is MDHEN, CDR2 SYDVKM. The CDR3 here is CASSDRAPMNTEAFF. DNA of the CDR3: TGTGCCAGCAGTGACAGGGCCCCCATGAACACTGAAGCTTTCTTT. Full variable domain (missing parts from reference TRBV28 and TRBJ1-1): DVKVTQSSRYLVKRTGEKVFLECVQDMDHENMFWYRQDPGLGLRLIYFSYDVKMKEKGDIPEGYSVSREKKERFSLILESASTNQTSMYLCASSDRAPMNTEAFFGQGTRLTVV.

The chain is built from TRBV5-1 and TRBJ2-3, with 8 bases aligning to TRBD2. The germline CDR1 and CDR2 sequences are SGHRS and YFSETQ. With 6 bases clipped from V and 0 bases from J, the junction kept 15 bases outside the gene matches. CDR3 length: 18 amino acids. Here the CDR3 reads CASTSLQRGTSSTDTQYF. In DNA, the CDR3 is TGCGCCAGCACTTCCTTGCAGCGGGGGACCTCTAGCACAGATACGCAGTATTTT.

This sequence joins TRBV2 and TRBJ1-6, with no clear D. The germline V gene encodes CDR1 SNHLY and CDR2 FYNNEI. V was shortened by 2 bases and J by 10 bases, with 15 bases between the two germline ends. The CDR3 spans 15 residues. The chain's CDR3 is CASSEKSAAGSPLHF. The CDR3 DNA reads TGTGCCAGCAGTGAAAAGTCTGCAGCAGGCTCACCCCTCCACTTT.

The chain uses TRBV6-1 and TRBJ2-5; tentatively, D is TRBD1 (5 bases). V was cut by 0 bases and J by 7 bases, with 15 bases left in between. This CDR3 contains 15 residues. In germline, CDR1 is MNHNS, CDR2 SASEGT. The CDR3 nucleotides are TGTGCCAGCAGTGAAGCGGACACCGGTCAACCGACCCAGTACTTC. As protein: CASSEADTGQPTQYF.

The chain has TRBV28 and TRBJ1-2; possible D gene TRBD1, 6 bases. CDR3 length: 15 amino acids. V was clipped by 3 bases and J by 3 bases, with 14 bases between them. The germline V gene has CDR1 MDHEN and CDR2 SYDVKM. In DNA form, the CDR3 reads TGTGCCAGCAGTTTCACTGACAGGTTAGACTATGGCTACACCTTC. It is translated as CASSFTDRLDYGYTF.

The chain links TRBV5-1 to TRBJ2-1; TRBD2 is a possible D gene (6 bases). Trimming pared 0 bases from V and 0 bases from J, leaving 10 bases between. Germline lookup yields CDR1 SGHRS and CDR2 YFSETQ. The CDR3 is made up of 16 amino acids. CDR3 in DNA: TGCGCCAGCAGCTTGGACGGGAGAACCTCCTACAATGAGCAGTTCTTC. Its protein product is CASSLDGRTSYNEQFF. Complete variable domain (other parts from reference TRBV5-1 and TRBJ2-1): KAGVTQTPRYLIKTRGQQVTLSCSPISGHRSVSWYQQTPGQGLQFLFEYFSETQRNKGNFPGRFSGRQFSNSRSEMNVSTLELGDSALYLCASSLDGRTSYNEQFFGPGTRLTVL.

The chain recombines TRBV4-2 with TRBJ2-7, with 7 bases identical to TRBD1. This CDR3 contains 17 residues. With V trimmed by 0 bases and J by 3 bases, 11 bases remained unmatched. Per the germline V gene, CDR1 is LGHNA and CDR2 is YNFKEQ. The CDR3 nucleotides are TGTGCCAGCAGCCAAGACCCCCCTGGACAGGTTGGCTACGAGCAGTACTTC. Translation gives CASSQDPPGQVGYEQYF.

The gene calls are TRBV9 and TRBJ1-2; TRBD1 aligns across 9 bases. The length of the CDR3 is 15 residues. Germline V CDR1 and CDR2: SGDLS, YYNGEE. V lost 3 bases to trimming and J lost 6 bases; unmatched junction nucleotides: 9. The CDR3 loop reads CASSAITGTGNGYTF. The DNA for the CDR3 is TGTGCCAGCAGCGCAATCACCGGGACAGGGAATGGCTACACCTTC.

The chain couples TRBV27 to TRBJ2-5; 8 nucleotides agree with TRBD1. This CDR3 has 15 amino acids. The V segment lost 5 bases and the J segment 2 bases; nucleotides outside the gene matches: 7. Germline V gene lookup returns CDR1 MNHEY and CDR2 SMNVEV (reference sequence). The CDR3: CASSPRTGNQETQYF. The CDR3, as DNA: TGTGCCAGCAGTCCCAGGACAGGGAATCAAGAGACCCAGTACTTC.

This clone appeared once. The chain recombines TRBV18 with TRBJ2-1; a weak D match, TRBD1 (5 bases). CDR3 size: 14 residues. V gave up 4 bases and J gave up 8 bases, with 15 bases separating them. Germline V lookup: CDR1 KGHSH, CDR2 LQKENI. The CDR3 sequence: CASSLRPEGDEQFF. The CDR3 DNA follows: TGTGCCAGCTCACTTCGTCCCGAAGGGGATGAGCAGTTCTTC.

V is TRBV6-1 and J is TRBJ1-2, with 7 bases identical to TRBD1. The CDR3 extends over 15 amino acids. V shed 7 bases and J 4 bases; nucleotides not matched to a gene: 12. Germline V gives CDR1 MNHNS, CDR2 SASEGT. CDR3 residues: CASNLPGQRIYGYTF. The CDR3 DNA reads TGTGCCAGCAATCTTCCGGGACAGAGAATCTATGGCTACACCTTC.

For the CDR3, the DNA is TGTGCCACCAGCCCCCCAACCCTAGCGGGAAGGGTCCATACGCAGTATTTT. Translation gives CATSPPTLAGRVHTQYF. V usage is TRBV15 and J usage is TRBJ2-3; TRBD2 matches 9 bases. The length of the CDR3 is 17 residues. Germline V gene data show CDR1 as LNHNV and CDR2 as YYDKDF (reference sequence). V dropped 5 bases and J dropped 7; count of bases not matched to a gene: 16.

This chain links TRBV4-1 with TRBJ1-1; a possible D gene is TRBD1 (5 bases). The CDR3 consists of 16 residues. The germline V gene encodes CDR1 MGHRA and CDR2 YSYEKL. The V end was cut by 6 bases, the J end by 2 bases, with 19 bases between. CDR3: CASSHTRKGVNTEAFF. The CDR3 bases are TGCGCCAGCAGTCATACCCGCAAAGGGGTCAACACTGAAGCTTTCTTT.

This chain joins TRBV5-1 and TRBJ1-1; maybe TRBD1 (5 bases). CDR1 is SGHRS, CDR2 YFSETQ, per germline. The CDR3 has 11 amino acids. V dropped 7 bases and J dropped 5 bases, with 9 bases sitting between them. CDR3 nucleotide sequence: TGCGCCAGCCGGACAACGACTGAAGCTTTCTTT. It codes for CASRTTTEAFF.

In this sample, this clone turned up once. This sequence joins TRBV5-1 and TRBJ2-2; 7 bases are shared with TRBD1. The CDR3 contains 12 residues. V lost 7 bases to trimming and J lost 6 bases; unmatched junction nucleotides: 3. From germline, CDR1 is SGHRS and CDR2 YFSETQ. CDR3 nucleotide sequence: TGCGCCAGCCAGGGGACAGCCGGGGAGCTGTTTTTT. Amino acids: CASQGTAGELFF.

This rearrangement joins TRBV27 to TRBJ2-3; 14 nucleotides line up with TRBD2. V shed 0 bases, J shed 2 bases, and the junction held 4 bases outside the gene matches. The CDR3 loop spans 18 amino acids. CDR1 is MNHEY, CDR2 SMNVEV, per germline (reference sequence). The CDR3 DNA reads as TGTGCCAGCAGTTTATCATGGACTAGCGGGGGGCACACAGATACGCAGTATTTT. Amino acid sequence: CASSLSWTSGGHTDTQYF.

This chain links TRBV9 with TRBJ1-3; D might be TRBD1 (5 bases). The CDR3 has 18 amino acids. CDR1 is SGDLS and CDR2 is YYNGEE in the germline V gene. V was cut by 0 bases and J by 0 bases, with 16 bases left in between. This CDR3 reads CASSVGGLDMSSGNTIYF. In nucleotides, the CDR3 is TGTGCCAGCAGCGTAGGAGGCCTGGACATGAGCTCTGGAAACACCATATATTTT.

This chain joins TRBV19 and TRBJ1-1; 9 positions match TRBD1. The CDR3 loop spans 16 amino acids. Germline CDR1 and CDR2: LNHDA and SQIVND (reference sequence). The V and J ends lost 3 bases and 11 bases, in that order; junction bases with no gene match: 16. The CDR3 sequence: CASSIPPGQGVLRAFF. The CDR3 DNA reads TGTGCCAGTAGTATCCCACCGGGACAGGGAGTTTTGAGGGCTTTCTTT.